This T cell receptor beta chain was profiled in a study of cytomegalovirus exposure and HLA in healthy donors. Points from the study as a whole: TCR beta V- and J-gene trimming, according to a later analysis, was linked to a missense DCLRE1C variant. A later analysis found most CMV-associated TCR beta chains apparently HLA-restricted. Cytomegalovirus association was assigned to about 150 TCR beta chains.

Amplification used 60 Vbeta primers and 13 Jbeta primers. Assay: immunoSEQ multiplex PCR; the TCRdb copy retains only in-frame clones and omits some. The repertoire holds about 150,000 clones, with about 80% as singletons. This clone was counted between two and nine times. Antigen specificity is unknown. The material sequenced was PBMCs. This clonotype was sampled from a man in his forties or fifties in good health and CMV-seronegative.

CDR3 sequence: CASSPGQNGGAYTF. The CDR3 DNA reads as TGTGCCAGCAGCCCTGGACAGAATGGTGGAGCCTACACCTTC. The rearrangement joins TRBV7-9 to TRBJ1-2; D possibly corresponds to TRBD1 (6 bases). The CDR3 is made up of 14 amino acids. The V end lost 5 bases, the J end lost 10 bases, and 20 bases lay between the germline ends. Germline V gives CDR1 SEHNR, CDR2 FQNEAQ (reference sequence).